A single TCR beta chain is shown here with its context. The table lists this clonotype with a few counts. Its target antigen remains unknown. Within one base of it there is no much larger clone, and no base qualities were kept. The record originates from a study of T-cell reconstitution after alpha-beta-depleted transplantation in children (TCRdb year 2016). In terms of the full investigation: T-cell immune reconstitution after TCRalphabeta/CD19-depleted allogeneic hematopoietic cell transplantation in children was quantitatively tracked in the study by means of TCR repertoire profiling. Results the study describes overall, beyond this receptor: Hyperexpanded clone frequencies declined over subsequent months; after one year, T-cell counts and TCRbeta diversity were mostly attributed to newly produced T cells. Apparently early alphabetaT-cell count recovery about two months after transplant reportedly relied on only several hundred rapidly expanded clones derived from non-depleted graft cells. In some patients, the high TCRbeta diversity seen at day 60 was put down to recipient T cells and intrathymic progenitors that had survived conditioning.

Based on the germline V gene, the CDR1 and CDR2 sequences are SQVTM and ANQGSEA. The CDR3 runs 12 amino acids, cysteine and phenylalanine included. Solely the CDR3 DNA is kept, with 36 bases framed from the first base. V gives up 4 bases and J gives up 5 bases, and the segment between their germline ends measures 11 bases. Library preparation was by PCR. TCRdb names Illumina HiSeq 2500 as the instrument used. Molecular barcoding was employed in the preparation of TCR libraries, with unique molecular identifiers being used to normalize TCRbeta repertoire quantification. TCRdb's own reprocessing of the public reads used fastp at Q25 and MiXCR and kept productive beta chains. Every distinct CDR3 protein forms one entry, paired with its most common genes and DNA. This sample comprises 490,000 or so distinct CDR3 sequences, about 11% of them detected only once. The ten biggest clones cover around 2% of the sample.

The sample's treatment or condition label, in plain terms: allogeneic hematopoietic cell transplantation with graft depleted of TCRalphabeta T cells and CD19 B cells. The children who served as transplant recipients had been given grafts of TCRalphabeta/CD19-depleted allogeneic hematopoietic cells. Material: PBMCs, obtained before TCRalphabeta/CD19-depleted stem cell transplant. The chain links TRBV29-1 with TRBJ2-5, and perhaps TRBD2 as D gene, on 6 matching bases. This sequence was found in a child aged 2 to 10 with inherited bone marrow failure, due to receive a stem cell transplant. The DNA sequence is TGCAGCGTTGGGGGGGTCCGGGAGACCCAGTACTTC. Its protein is CSVGGVRETQYF.